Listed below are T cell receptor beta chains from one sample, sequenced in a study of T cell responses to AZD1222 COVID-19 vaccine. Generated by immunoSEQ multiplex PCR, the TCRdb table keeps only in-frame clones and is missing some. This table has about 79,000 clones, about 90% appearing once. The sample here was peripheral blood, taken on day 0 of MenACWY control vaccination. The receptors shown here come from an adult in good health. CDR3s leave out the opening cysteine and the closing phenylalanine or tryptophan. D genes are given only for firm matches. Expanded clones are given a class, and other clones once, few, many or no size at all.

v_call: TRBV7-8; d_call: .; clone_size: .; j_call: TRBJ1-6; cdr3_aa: ASSLVFSVGGRPDSPLH
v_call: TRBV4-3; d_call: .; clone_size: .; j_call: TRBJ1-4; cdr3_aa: ASSLRVSGALEKLF
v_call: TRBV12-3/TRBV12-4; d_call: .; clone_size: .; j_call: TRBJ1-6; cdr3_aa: ASRAGYSPLH
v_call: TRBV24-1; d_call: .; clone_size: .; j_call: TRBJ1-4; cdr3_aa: ATSPDGEKLF
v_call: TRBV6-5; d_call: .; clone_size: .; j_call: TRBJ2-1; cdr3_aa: ASTKLSGESEQF
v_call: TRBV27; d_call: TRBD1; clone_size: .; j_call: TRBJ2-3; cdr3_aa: ASSPGQGYTDTQY
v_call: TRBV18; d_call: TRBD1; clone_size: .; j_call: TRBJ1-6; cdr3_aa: ASSPPSQGNSPLH
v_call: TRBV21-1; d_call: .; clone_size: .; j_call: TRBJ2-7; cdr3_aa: ASAPWASGREH
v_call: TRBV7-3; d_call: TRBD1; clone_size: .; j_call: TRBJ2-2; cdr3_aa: ASSLGTGYTGELF
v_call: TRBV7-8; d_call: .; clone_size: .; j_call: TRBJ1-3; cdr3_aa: ASSLSFRGNTIY
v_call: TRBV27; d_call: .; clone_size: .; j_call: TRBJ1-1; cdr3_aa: ASSSRGGIPEAF
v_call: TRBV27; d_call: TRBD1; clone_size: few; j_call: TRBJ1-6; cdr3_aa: ASTTHRATGQSPLH
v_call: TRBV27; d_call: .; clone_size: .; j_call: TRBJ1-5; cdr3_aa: ASSLYNQPQH
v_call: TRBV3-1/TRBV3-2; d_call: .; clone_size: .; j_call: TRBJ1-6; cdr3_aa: ASSQEGIFGSPLH
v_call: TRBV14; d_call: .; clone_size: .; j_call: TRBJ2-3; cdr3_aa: ASSQEVGGLTDTQY
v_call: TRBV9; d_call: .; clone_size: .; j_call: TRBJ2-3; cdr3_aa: ASSLRSSTDTQY
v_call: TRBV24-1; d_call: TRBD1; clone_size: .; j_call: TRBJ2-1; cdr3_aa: ATSDDRDRSDNEQF
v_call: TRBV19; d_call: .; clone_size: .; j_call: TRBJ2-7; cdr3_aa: ASSIVFSYEQY
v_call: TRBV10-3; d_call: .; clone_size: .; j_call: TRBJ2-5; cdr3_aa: AISDFALATNQETQY
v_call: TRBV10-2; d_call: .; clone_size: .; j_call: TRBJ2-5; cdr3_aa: ASSGPETQY
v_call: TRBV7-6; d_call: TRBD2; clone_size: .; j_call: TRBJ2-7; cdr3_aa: ASSLRLAGGEQY
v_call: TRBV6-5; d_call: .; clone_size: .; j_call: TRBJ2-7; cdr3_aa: ASSYSSATPFYEQY
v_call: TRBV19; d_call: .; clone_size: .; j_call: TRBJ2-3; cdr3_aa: ASSIRLADTQY
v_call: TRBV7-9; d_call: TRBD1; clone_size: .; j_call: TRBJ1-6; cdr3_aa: ASSFTGGNSPLH
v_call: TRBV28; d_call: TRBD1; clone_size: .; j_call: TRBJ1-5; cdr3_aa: ATETHGGQGGQPQH
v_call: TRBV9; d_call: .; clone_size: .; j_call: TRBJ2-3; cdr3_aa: ASSFVGSSTDTQY
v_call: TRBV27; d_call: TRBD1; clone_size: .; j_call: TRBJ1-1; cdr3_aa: ASTRTGSEITEAF
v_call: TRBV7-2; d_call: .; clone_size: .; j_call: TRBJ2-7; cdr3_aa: ASSPGFSIYEQY
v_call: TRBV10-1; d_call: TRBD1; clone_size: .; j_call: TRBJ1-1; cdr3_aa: ASSEGQGNTEAF
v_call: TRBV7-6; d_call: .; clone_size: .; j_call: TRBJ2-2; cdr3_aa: ASSLISGRGAGELF
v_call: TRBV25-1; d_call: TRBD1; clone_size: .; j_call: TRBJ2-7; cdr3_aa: ASRAGTGAYEQY
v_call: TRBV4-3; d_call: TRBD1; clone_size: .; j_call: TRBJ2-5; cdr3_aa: ASSQGQGGRETQY
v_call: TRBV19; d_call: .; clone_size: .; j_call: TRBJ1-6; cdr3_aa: ASSIDPGTNSPLH
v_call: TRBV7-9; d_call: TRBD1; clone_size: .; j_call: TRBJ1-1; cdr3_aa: ASSSPSRQGSSNTEAF
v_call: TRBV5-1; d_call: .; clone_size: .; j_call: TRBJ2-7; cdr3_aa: ASSLDLPDEQY
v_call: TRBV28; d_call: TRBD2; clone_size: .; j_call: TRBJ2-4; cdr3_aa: ASSLFQLRGSLAKNIQY
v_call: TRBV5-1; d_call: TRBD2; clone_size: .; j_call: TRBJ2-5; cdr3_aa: ASSRGTSGGNQETQY
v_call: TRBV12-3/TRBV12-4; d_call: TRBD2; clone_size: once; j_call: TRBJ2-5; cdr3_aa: ASRAGAQETQY
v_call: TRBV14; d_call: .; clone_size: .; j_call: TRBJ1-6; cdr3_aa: ASSQELGFSPLH
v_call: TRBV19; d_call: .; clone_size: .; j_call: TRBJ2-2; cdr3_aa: ASSIVLSGTNTGELF
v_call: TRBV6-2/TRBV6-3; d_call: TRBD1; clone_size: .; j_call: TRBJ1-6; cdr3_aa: ASSDPGTGDNSPLH
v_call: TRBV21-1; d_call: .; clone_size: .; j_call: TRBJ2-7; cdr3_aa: ATGTGAYEQY
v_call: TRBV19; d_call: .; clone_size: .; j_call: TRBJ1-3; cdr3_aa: ASSETASGNTIY
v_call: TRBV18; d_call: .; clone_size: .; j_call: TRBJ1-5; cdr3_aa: ASSPGTLGNQPQH
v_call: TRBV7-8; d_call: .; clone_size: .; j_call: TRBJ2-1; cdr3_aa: ASSLADLNEQF
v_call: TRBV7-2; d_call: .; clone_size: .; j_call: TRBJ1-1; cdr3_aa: ASSPAGNTEAF
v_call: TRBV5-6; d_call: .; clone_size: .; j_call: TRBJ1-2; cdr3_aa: ASSLVSSGNYGYT
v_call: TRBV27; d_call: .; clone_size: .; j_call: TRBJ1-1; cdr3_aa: ASSFGPEAF
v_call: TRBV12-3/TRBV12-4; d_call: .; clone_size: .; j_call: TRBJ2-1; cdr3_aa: ASSSPGRPGQF
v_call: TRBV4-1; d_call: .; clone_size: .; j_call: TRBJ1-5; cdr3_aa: ASSQEIPDGPQH
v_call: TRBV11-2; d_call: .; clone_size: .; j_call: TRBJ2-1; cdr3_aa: ASSLLFREQF
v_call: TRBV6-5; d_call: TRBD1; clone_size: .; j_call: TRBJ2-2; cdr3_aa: ASSRTGFHPGELF
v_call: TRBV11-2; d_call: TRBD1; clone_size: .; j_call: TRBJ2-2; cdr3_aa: ASSLTGGTGELF
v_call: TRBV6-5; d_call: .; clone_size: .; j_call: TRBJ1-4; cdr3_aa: ASSYSQGPPREKLF
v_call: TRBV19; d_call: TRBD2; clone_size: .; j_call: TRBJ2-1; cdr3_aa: ASSIDGLAGVEQF
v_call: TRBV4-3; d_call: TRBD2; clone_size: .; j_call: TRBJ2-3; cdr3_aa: ASSPERGGADTQY
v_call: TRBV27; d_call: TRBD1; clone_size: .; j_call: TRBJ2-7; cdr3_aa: ASSSGGQQY
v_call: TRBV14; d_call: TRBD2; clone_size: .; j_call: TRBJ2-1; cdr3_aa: ASSQGMWRGDYNEQF
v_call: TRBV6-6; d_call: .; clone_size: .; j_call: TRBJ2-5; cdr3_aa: ASSRPERAGTQY